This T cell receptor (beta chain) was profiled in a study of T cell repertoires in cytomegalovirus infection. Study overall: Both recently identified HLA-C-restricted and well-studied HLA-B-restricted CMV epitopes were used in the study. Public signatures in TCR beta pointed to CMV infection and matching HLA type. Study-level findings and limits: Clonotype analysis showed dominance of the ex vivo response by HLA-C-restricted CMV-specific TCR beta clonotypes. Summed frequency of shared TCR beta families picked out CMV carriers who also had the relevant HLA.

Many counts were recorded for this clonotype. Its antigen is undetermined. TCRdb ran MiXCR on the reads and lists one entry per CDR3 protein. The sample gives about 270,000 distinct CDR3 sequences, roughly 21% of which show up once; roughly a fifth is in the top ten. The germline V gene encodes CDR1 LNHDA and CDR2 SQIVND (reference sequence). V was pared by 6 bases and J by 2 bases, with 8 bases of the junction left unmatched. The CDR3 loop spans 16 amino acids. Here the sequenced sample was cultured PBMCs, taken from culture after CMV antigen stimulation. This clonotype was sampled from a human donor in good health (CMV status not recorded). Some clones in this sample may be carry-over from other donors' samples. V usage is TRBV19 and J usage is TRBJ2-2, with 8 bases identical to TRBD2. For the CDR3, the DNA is TGTGCCAGTAGGGAAAATAGCGGGGTTAACACCGGGGAGCTGTTTTTT. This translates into CASRENSGVNTGELFF.